The 16 T cell receptor beta chains reported below all come from one sample, sequenced in a study of shared clonotypes between healthy human individuals. Using immunoSEQ multiplex PCR, the repertoire was profiled, and TCRdb retains in-frame clones only, with some absent. The sample shows around 1.1 million clones, around three quarters of them seen only once. The sample comprised memory CD4+ T cells from PBMCs. Subset specified: CD45RA-negative fraction. The origin of the receptors is a man aged 18 to 29 in good health. Some clones in this sample may be carry-over from other donors' samples.

The chain links TRBV11-3 to TRBJ2-7, with 9 bases fitting TRBD1. Germline loops: CDR1 SGHNT, CDR2 YENEEA. Germline trimming cut 5 bases from V and 2 bases from J; bases unmatched to any gene: 7. This CDR3 is built from 15 residues. The CDR3 is CASSKRTGAAYEQYF. The CDR3 DNA reads TGTGCCAGCAGCAAACGGACAGGGGCGGCCTACGAGCAGTACTTC.

The gene calls are TRBV4-3 and TRBJ2-3, with 9 bases lining up with TRBD2. CDR3 length equals 16 residues. CDR1 and CDR2 (germline): LGHNA, YSLEER. V lost 1 base and J lost 8; bases outside the gene matches: 10. The CDR3 loop reads CASSQGLAGRMGTQYF. The CDR3 bases are TGCGCCAGCAGCCAAGGGCTAGCGGGACGGATGGGTACGCAGTATTTT.

This clone came up a few times. The rearrangement links TRBV5-1 to TRBJ1-2; the match to TRBD1 covers 9 bases. The trim removed 3 bases at V and 6 bases at J, leaving 12 bases unmatched. The germline V gene has CDR1 SGHRS and CDR2 YFSETQ. The CDR3 runs to 16 residues. The CDR3: CASSSATGGTINGYTF. CDR3 DNA: TGCGCCAGCAGCTCGGCGACAGGGGGGACGATCAATGGCTACACCTTC.

This chain connects TRBV28 to TRBJ1-5; D remains unclear. Germline CDR1 and CDR2: MDHEN and SYDVKM. V was shortened by 3 bases and J by 0 bases, with 6 bases between the two germline ends. This CDR3 is built from 14 residues. CDR3 nucleotides: TGTGCCAGCAGTTTTTACGTTAGCAATCAGCCCCAGCATTTT. Protein: CASSFYVSNQPQHF. Full variable domain (missing parts from reference TRBV28 and TRBJ1-5): DVKVTQSSRYLVKRTGEKVFLECVQDMDHENMFWYRQDPGLGLRLIYFSYDVKMKEKGDIPEGYSVSREKKERFSLILESASTNQTSMYLCASSFYVSNQPQHFGDGTRLSIL.

The chain carries TRBV25-1 and TRBJ1-4; 7 bases map to TRBD1. The CDR3 has 14 amino acids. Trimming removed 6 bases from V and 5 bases from J; junction bases left unmatched: 6. The germline gives CDR1 MGHDK, CDR2 SYGVNS. The CDR3 DNA reads TGTGCCAGCAGCCCACAGGGGTCAAATGAAAAACTGTTTTTT. This translates into CASSPQGSNEKLFF.

This chain joins TRBV11-2 and TRBJ1-1; 8 bases agree with TRBD1. CDR3 size: 14 residues. V shed 2 bases, J shed 5 bases, and the junction held 4 bases outside the gene matches. Germline V CDR1 and CDR2: SGHAT, FQNNGV. CDR3 bases: TGTGCCAGCAGCTTATACAGGGGGGAAACTGAAGCTTTCTTT. This codes for CASSLYRGETEAFF.

This chain uses TRBV19 with TRBJ2-7; 8 bases are shared with TRBD2. The CDR3 extends over 16 amino acids. Germline values: CDR1 LNHDA, CDR2 SQIVND (reference sequence). V shed 5 bases, J shed 0 bases, and the junction held 9 bases outside the gene matches. CDR3 coding DNA: TGTGCCAGTAGTCCGACCCCCGGGACTAGCTCCTACGAGCAGTACTTC. It yields the protein CASSPTPGTSSYEQYF.

The chain has TRBV5-5 and TRBJ2-3; TRBD2 matches at 8 bases. The CDR3 length is 16 residues. Germline V gene lookup returns CDR1 SGHKS and CDR2 YYEKEE (reference sequence). V dropped 5 bases and J dropped 7; count of bases not matched to a gene: 15. The CDR3 protein is CASSSGPGLDLNTQYF. CDR3 sequence (DNA): TGTGCCAGCAGTTCAGGCCCGGGACTAGACCTAAATACGCAGTATTTT.

V gene TRBV19 combines with J gene TRBJ1-2, with D possibly being TRBD1 (5 bases). This CDR3 contains 14 residues. Germline V lookup: CDR1 LNHDA, CDR2 SQIVND (reference sequence). Trimming shortened V by 7 bases and J by 8 bases, and 20 bases separated the two germline ends. DNA for the CDR3: TGTGCCAGTACGGCCAGGGAATATGTCGGAGGCTACACCTTC. This translates into CASTAREYVGGYTF.

V usage is TRBV19 and J usage is TRBJ2-2; TRBD1 is a possible D gene (7 bases). The CDR3 extends over 19 amino acids. CDR1 and CDR2 from the germline V gene are LNHDA and SQIVND (reference sequence). Trimming shortened V by 0 bases and J by 1 base, and 18 bases separated the two germline ends. The CDR3 reads CASSIDLGRGTQNTGELFF. DNA for the CDR3: TGTGCCAGTAGTATAGACCTTGGCAGGGGGACTCAGAACACCGGGGAGCTGTTTTTT.

Notes on this clone: Other nucleotide sequences from this sample produce the same CDR3. The chain is built from TRBV7-2 and TRBJ2-1; TRBD1 aligns across 8 bases. The V gene end was trimmed by 5 bases and the J gene end by 1 base; junction bases not matched to a gene: 4. This CDR3 contains 15 residues. Germline CDR1 is SGHTA and CDR2 is FQGNSA. CDR3 nucleotide sequence: TGTGCCAGCAGCCCTAGACAGGGGTCCTACAATGAGCAGTTCTTC. This sequence encodes CASSPRQGSYNEQFF.

This clone has more than one count but fewer than ten. The V gene is TRBV5-4, the J gene TRBJ1-1, with D unclear. Between the trimmed V and J ends, which lost 0 bases and 5 bases, there was a span of 8 bases. The CDR3 is made up of 13 amino acids. Germline V gives CDR1 SGHNT, CDR2 YYREEE (reference sequence). Written as DNA, the CDR3 is TGTGCCAGCAGCTTGGGCATGGAGACTGAAGCTTTCTTT. Protein product: CASSLGMETEAFF.

V gene TRBV28 combines with J gene TRBJ1-3; 8 bases are a match to TRBD1. Germline-derived CDR1 and CDR2 are MDHEN and SYDVKM. The V segment lost 4 bases and the J segment 7 bases; nucleotides outside the gene matches: 9. The CDR3 totals 15 residues. CDR3 amino acids: CASSSPGQVRNTIYF. The CDR3 nucleotides are TGTGCCAGCAGTTCTCCGGGACAGGTTCGGAACACCATATATTTT.

The gene calls are TRBV7-2 and TRBJ2-5; D is unresolved. V shed 5 bases and J shed 5 bases, with 12 bases lying between them. This CDR3 comprises 13 residues. Germline CDR1 and CDR2: SGHTA and FQGNSA. The CDR3: CASSRAIGETQYF. The DNA for the CDR3 is TGTGCCAGCAGCCGGGCCATAGGGGAGACCCAGTACTTC. Full variable domain (missing parts from reference TRBV7-2 and TRBJ2-5): GAGVSQSPSNKVTEKGKDVELRCDPISGHTALYWYRQSLGQGLEFLIYFQGNSAPDKSGLPSDRFSAERTGGSVSTLTIQRTQQEDSAVYLCASSRAIGETQYFGPGTRLLVL.

This clone showed up just once. V is TRBV7-2 and J is TRBJ2-5; D ambiguous. The V and J ends lost 0 bases and 2 bases respectively, with 7 bases between them. This CDR3 spans 14 amino acids. Per the germline V gene, CDR1 is SGHTA and CDR2 is FQGNSA. The CDR3 DNA is TGTGCCAGCAGCTTAGCGATTCATCAAGAGACCCAGTACTTC. It is translated as CASSLAIHQETQYF.

This clone was counted between two and nine times. The chain links TRBV30 to TRBJ2-3; TRBD2 might be the D (5 bases). CDR3 length equals 15 residues. Germline V gives CDR1 GTSNPN, CDR2 SVGIG (reference sequence). The V and J ends lost 2 bases and 0 bases respectively, with 12 bases between them. The CDR3 DNA reads as TGTGCCTGGAGTTTCGGTGGCGGGAGCACAGATACGCAGTATTTT. Amino acid sequence: CAWSFGGGSTDTQYF.